One and the same sample provided the 9 T cell receptor beta chains below, sequenced in a study of molecular identifiers for immune sequencing clone quantification. TCRdb reanalysed the PCR reads using MiXCR and keeps one entry per CDR3 protein. The sample includes some 320,000 distinct CDR3 sequences, about 20% of them seen just once. The sequenced sample consisted of naive CD8+ T cells from blood, with Jurkat cell RNA spiked in. Subset defined: FACS-sorted CD8+CD4-CCR7+CD45RA+ naive T cells. Every receptor here comes from a human donor in good health. Some libraries in this study had Jurkat cell RNA spiked in.

In this sample, this clonotype turned up many times. V and J are TRBV7-2 and TRBJ1-5, with D maybe TRBD1 (5 bases). Germline CDR1 reads SGHTA; CDR2 reads FQGNSA. The CDR3 is made up of 14 amino acids. The ends were cut back, 1 base at V and 6 bases at J, with 10 bases in the middle. This chain's CDR3 is CASSLDRMSQPQHF. CDR3 nucleotide sequence: TGTGCCAGCAGCTTAGACAGGATGTCTCAGCCCCAGCATTTT. Using reference TRBV7-2 and TRBJ1-5 for the parts outside the CDR3, the full variable domain is GAGVSQSPSNKVTEKGKDVELRCDPISGHTALYWYRQSLGQGLEFLIYFQGNSAPDKSGLPSDRFSAERTGGSVSTLTIQRTQQEDSAVYLCASSLDRMSQPQHFGDGTRLSIL.

J is TRBJ2-7 and V is TRBV11-1; D uncertain. V lost 5 bases and J 2 bases, leaving 13 bases between the germline ends. From germline, CDR1 is SGHAT and CDR2 FQDESV (reference sequence). CDR3 size: 14 residues. CDR3 bases: TGTGCCAGCAGCCAGTCAGAGAACCCCTACGAGCAGTACTTC. Amino acid sequence: CASSQSENPYEQYF.

With respect to this clonotype: A read error may be the cause here, since a much bigger clone is one base away. The CDR3 loop is CAISDFGADTDTQYF. The CDR3 DNA sequence: TGTGCCATCAGTGATTTTGGAGCCGACACAGATACGCAGTATTTT. The rearrangement uses TRBV24-1 and TRBJ2-3, with D unresolved. The length of the CDR3 is 15 residues. The germline V gene encodes CDR1 KGHDR and CDR2 SFDVKD.

This clonotype was counted ten times or more. This chain uses TRBV20-1 with TRBJ2-2; D is unclear. The CDR3 sequence is 14 residues long. V lost 6 bases to trimming and J lost 1 base, with 12 bases between them. CDR1 is DFQATT, CDR2 SNEGSKA, per germline (reference sequence). The CDR3 DNA is TGCAGTGCCTACAGTACAGAGAACACCGGGGAGCTGTTTTTT. Protein product: CSAYSTENTGELFF.

V usage is TRBV27 and J usage is TRBJ2-1, with 11 bases fitting TRBD2. Looked up from germline, CDR1 is MNHEY and CDR2 is SMNVEV (reference sequence). V lost 2 bases, J lost 4 bases, and 10 bases stayed unmatched. The CDR3 is 18 amino acids. CDR3 nucleotides: TGTGCCAGCAGTTTAAAGGGGGTAACTAGCGGGGGTTACAATGAGCAGTTCTTC. Amino acids: CASSLKGVTSGGYNEQFF.

This clonotype occurred a few times. The chain is built from TRBV13 and TRBJ2-7, with D maybe TRBD1 (5 bases). The CDR3 totals 13 residues. Germline CDR1 is PRHDT and CDR2 is FYEKMQ (reference sequence). The ends were cut back, 4 bases at V and 7 bases at J, with 14 bases in the middle. CDR3 DNA sequence: TGTGCCAGCAGCTCGGAGTCAGGGAATGAGCAGTACTTC. Its protein product is CASSSESGNEQYF.

This clonotype was seen many times. The chain employs TRBV6-5 and TRBJ2-3; 9 bases align to TRBD1. CDR3 length: 16 amino acids. Trimming took 2 bases from V and 3 from J; bases not matched to a gene: 6. CDR1 and CDR2 (germline): MNHEY, SVGAGI. The CDR3 nucleotides are TGTGCCAGCAGTTACACGGACAGGGGTGGAACAGATACGCAGTATTTT. As protein: CASSYTDRGGTDTQYF.

This clonotype has at least ten counts. V gene TRBV30 combines with J gene TRBJ1-1; tentative D call: TRBD1 (5 bases). Germline loops: CDR1 GTSNPN, CDR2 SVGIG (reference sequence). The CDR3 is 16 amino acids. V lost 0 bases and J 3 bases, leaving 17 bases between the germline ends. This CDR3 is CAWSVLWGNGDTEAFF. The CDR3, as DNA: TGTGCCTGGAGTGTACTATGGGGGAACGGGGACACTGAAGCTTTCTTT.

This clonotype showed up many times. The chain joins TRBV7-9 to TRBJ1-4, with D hard to call. Per the germline V gene, CDR1 is SEHNR and CDR2 is FQNEAQ (reference sequence). CDR3 length: 12 residues. The ends were cut back, 5 bases at V and 7 bases at J, with 8 bases in the middle. The CDR3 here is CASSPQPEKLFF. CDR3 DNA: TGTGCCAGCAGCCCTCAGCCTGAAAAACTGTTTTTT.